The T cell receptor (beta chain) under discussion was sequenced for a study of metastatic and nonmetastatic thyroid tumors. General observations from the study: According to reports, the diversity of TCR beta was significantly higher in malignant thyroid tumors than in benign nodules, and this held in both blood and tumor samples.

Thyroid surgery was preceded by no treatment in any patient. The CDR3 loop spans 13 amino acids. Trimming took off 1 base at V and 9 bases at J, with 12 bases between the two ends. Per germline, CDR1 MDHEN and CDR2 SYDVKM. In the original workflow: To classify distant metastasis in papillary thyroid cancer, a model was built from CDR3 differences across clinicopathological groups. TCRdb reanalyzed the PCR reads via MiXCR. None of the V and J calls come from the authors' own analysis; TCRdb made them. The repertoire consists of 45,000 to 55,000 clones, with more than 20% occurring once and the leading ten covering about 3.3%. This clone appeared many times. What it recognizes is unknown.

The sample taken for sequencing was blood. The V call is TRBV28, the J call TRBJ1-1, with D possibly matching TRBD1 (6 bases). This TCR came from a male donor with papillary thyroid cancer or a benign thyroid nodule (not recorded which). Some clones in this sample may be carry-over from other donors' samples. This CDR3 is CASSLSTGNQAFF. CDR3 bases: TGTGCCAGCAGTTTATCCACAGGGAACCAAGCTTTCTTT.